These 27 T cell receptor beta chains were sequenced from one sample in a study of beta chain features in type 1 diabetes. The isolated RNA, all of it, was reverse transcribed, so expressed TCRB transcripts were what got sequenced. Data came from immunoSEQ multiplex PCR; TCRdb stores just in-frame clones and leaves some out. The sample carries about 350,000 clones, 15% to 20% recorded once. The specimen sequenced was naive CD4+ T cells from blood. Every receptor here comes from a woman aged 18-29 years in good health.

This clone was counted only a few times. The rearrangement links TRBV5-1 to TRBJ2-1; perhaps TRBD2 as D (6 bases). Germline V gives CDR1 SGHRS, CDR2 YFSETQ. The CDR3 extends over 15 amino acids. Trimming took off 0 bases at V and 2 bases at J, with 9 bases between the two ends. The CDR3 is CASSLGGVAYNEQFF. The CDR3 nucleotides read TGCGCCAGCAGCTTGGGGGGGGTAGCCTACAATGAGCAGTTCTTC.

The chain recombines TRBV7-2 with TRBJ2-3, with unresolved D. Germline V gene data show CDR1 as SGHTA and CDR2 as FQGNSA. The CDR3 is made up of 13 amino acids. V lost 3 bases and J lost 5, with 9 bases in between. CDR3 bases: TGTGCCAGCAGCTTGAGTCTTGTAGATACGCAGTATTTT. Encoded protein: CASSLSLVDTQYF.

The chain recombines TRBV19 with TRBJ2-3; a weak D match, TRBD1 (5 bases). The CDR3 extends over 14 amino acids. Germline V CDR1 and CDR2: LNHDA, SQIVND (reference sequence). The V and J ends lost 3 bases and 0 bases respectively, with 7 bases between them. The CDR3 sequence: CASSIQGSTDTQYF. For the CDR3, the DNA is TGTGCCAGTAGTATTCAGGGAAGCACAGATACGCAGTATTTT.

The chain carries TRBV11-2 and TRBJ2-2, with D tentatively TRBD1 (6 bases). Germline V gene lookup returns CDR1 SGHAT and CDR2 FQNNGV. Deletions cut 0 bases from V and 7 bases from J, with 15 bases between. The CDR3 length is 16 residues. This chain's CDR3 is CASSLEPGVISGELFF. The CDR3, as DNA: TGTGCCAGCAGCTTAGAACCAGGGGTTATCAGCGGGGAGCTGTTTTTT. The variable domain in full, completed from reference TRBV11-2 and TRBJ2-2, reads EAGVAQSPRYKIIEKRQSVAFWCNPISGHATLYWYQQILGQGPKLLIQFQNNGVVDDSQLPKDRFSAERLKGVDSTLKIQPAKLEDSAVYLCASSLEPGVISGELFFGEGSRLTVL.

This clone has a handful of counts. The V call is TRBV7-9, the J call TRBJ2-1; 8 bases match TRBD2. The CDR3 runs 15 residues. Unmatched junction bases numbered 6, after V lost 5 bases and J lost 3 bases. Germline CDR1 is SEHNR and CDR2 is FQNEAQ (reference sequence). The CDR3 DNA is TGTGCCAGCAGCACTTTAGCGGGGAGCTACAATGAGCAGTTCTTC. The encoded protein is CASSTLAGSYNEQFF. Full variable domain (missing parts from reference TRBV7-9 and TRBJ2-1): DTGVSQNPRHKITKRGQNVTFRCDPISEHNRLYWYRQTLGQGPEFLTYFQNEAQLEKSRLLSDRFSAERPKGSFSTLEIQRTEQGDSAMYLCASSTLAGSYNEQFFGPGTRLTVL.

V usage is TRBV9 and J usage is TRBJ2-2; TRBD2 matches at 8 bases. The CDR3 loop spans 15 amino acids. V lost 2 bases, J lost 3 bases, and 3 bases stayed unmatched. CDR1 SGDLS and CDR2 YYNGEE come from the germline V gene. CDR3 protein: CASSVTSVDTGELFF. As DNA, the CDR3 is TGTGCCAGCAGCGTGACTAGCGTTGACACCGGGGAGCTGTTTTTT.

This clone has only a few counts. The gene calls are TRBV4-1 and TRBJ2-3; D remains unclear. The V end was cut by 1 base, the J end by 8 bases, with 7 bases between. This CDR3 spans 12 amino acids. Per the germline V gene, CDR1 is MGHRA and CDR2 is YSYEKL. The CDR3 DNA sequence: TGCGCCAGCAGCCAAGGACCGGGTACGCAGTATTTT. Its protein is CASSQGPGTQYF.

V and J are TRBV4-2 and TRBJ1-5; tentatively, D is TRBD1 (6 bases). Germline CDR1 is LGHNA and CDR2 is YNFKEQ. V lost 1 base, J lost 5 bases, and 6 bases lay in between. This CDR3 has 13 amino acids. CDR3 sequence: CASSQGTDQPQHF. The CDR3 DNA sequence: TGTGCCAGCAGCCAAGGGACAGATCAGCCCCAGCATTTT.

In its sample, this clone was seen a few times. Other DNA sequences in this specimen translate into the identical CDR3. This rearrangement joins TRBV11-3 to TRBJ2-3; D remains unclear. This CDR3 comprises 14 residues. Germline V gene lookup returns CDR1 SGHNT and CDR2 YENEEA. Trimming cost V 1 base and J 0 bases, with 5 bases left between them. The CDR3 coding sequence is TGTGCCAGCAGCTTAGGGCCTAGCACAGATACGCAGTATTTT. Residues: CASSLGPSTDTQYF.

This clone was counted between two and nine times. The J gene is TRBJ2-3, the V gene TRBV9; 10 bases are shared with TRBD1. The germline V gene has CDR1 SGDLS and CDR2 YYNGEE. This CDR3 contains 14 residues. With V trimmed by 2 bases and J by 4 bases, 1 base remained unmatched. The CDR3 DNA reads TGTGCCAGCAGCGTCGGGACAGGGGCAGATACGCAGTATTTT. The encoded protein is CASSVGTGADTQYF.

The rearrangement links TRBV9 to TRBJ2-6, with D perhaps matching TRBD1 (5 bases). Trimming took off 2 bases at V and 0 bases at J, with 15 bases between the two ends. This CDR3 has 18 amino acids. Germline CDR1 SGDLS, CDR2 YYNGEE. The CDR3 spells CASSVTVGALSGANVLTF. CDR3 nucleotide sequence: TGTGCCAGCAGCGTGACAGTAGGGGCTCTCTCTGGGGCCAACGTCCTGACTTTC.

This clone has only a few counts. The rearrangement links TRBV7-2 to TRBJ2-1; no definite D call. Trimming stripped 3 bases from V and 7 bases from J, with 7 bases between. The germline V gene encodes CDR1 SGHTA and CDR2 FQGNSA. The CDR3 loop spans 12 amino acids. This chain's CDR3 is CASSLAANEQFF. In DNA form, the CDR3 reads TGTGCCAGCAGCTTGGCGGCGAATGAGCAGTTCTTC. The entire variable domain, with the rest obtained from reference TRBV7-2 and TRBJ2-1, is as follows: GAGVSQSPSNKVTEKGKDVELRCDPISGHTALYWYRQSLGQGLEFLIYFQGNSAPDKSGLPSDRFSAERTGGSVSTLTIQRTQQEDSAVYLCASSLAANEQFFGPGTRLTVL.

The chain uses TRBV7-9 and TRBJ2-7; possibly TRBD1 for D (6 bases). Germline-derived CDR1 and CDR2 are SEHNR and FQNEAQ (reference sequence). V was trimmed by 5 bases and J by 2 bases, leaving 16 bases between them. CDR3 size: 15 residues. The CDR3 loop is CASSHPDRRTYEQYF. The DNA of the CDR3 is TGTGCCAGCAGCCACCCCGACAGGCGAACCTACGAGCAGTACTTC.

This clone appeared a few times. The chain joins TRBV29-1 to TRBJ1-4, with D maybe TRBD1 (5 bases). Trimming pared 8 bases from V and 6 bases from J, leaving 13 bases between. The CDR3 runs 12 residues. The germline V gene encodes CDR1 SQVTM and CDR2 ANQGSEA. The chain's CDR3 is CSSSGPDEKLFF. In DNA form, the CDR3 reads TGCAGCTCGTCAGGGCCGGATGAAAAACTGTTTTTT.

CDR3 residues: CASSTGQVNQPQHF. The DNA for the CDR3 is TGCGCCAGCAGCACGGGACAGGTCAATCAGCCCCAGCATTTT. This sequence joins TRBV4-1 and TRBJ1-5; 8 nucleotides agree with TRBD1. Germline V gene data show CDR1 as MGHRA and CDR2 as YSYEKL. V dropped 5 bases and J dropped 3; count of bases not matched to a gene: 3. The CDR3 has 14 amino acids.

V usage is TRBV11-2 and J usage is TRBJ2-7; D unclear. Germline V CDR1 and CDR2: SGHAT, FQNNGV. The CDR3 runs to 10 residues. Trimming removed 4 bases at V and 7 bases at J, with 5 bases between. This CDR3 is CASSSQEQYF. The CDR3 DNA is TGTGCCAGCAGCTCACAAGAGCAGTACTTC.

There are a few counts of this clone. The rearrangement uses TRBV6-6 and TRBJ2-6; tentatively, D is TRBD1 (5 bases). The V gene lost 4 bases and the J gene lost 2 bases, with 12 bases spanning the gap. The CDR3 has 16 amino acids. CDR1 and CDR2 from the germline V gene are MNHNY and SVGAGI (reference sequence). For the CDR3, the DNA is TGTGCCAGCAGTTCGGACACCCTGCCTGGGGCCAACGTCCTGACTTTC. Translation: CASSSDTLPGANVLTF.

The chain has TRBV7-2 and TRBJ2-4, with D possibly being TRBD1 (6 bases). There are 13 residues in the CDR3. Trimming shortened V by 6 bases and J by 5 bases, and 11 bases separated the two germline ends. Germline V gene data show CDR1 as SGHTA and CDR2 as FQGNSA. For the CDR3, the DNA is TGTGCCAGCAGTTTTAAGGGGGAAAACATTCAGTACTTC. Translated, it gives CASSFKGENIQYF.

V usage is TRBV2 and J usage is TRBJ1-5; 7 bases line up with TRBD1. Germline V lookup: CDR1 SNHLY, CDR2 FYNNEI. CDR3 length equals 14 residues. Trimming cost V 6 bases and J 7 bases; bases outside gene matches: 9. As DNA, the CDR3 is TGTGCCAGCAGGGGAGACAGGGCCCGGCAGCCCCAGCATTTT. Translation gives CASRGDRARQPQHF.

This clone was recorded a few times. The rearrangement uses TRBV29-1 and TRBJ2-3; D unresolved. The CDR3 spans 14 residues. Germline CDR1 reads SQVTM; CDR2 reads ANQGSEA. Trimming took off 7 bases at V and 0 bases at J, with 14 bases between the two ends. This CDR3 reads CSAYSETSTDTQYF. The CDR3, as DNA: TGCAGCGCTTACAGTGAAACTAGCACAGATACGCAGTATTTT.

This clone came up a few times. The J gene is TRBJ2-7, the V gene TRBV11-1; 9 bases agree with TRBD2. Germline loops: CDR1 SGHAT, CDR2 FQDESV (reference sequence). The CDR3 runs to 14 residues. Unmatched junction bases numbered 5, after V lost 8 bases and J lost 0 bases. CDR3 loop: CASGRTSDSYEQYF. For the CDR3, the DNA is TGTGCCAGCGGCCGGACTAGCGACTCCTACGAGCAGTACTTC.

As to this clone: This specimen includes other DNA sequences encoding the same CDR3. The J gene is TRBJ2-5, the V gene TRBV30, with a possible D match to TRBD2 (6 bases). Deletions cut 0 bases from V and 5 bases from J, with 10 bases between. The CDR3 length is 13 residues. Germline V gene lookup returns CDR1 GTSNPN and CDR2 SVGIG (reference sequence). CDR3 in DNA: TGTGCCTGGAGTGTTGGAGGGGCGGAGACCCAGTACTTC. Translated: CAWSVGGAETQYF.

The chain is built from TRBV5-4 and TRBJ2-1; the D gene is possibly TRBD2 (5 bases). V lost 3 bases to trimming and J lost 7 bases, with 11 bases between them. In germline, CDR1 is SGHNT, CDR2 YYREEE (reference sequence). This CDR3 region has 13 residues. The CDR3 region is CASSSLGSNEQFF. The CDR3, as DNA: TGTGCCAGCAGCTCACTAGGGAGTAATGAGCAGTTCTTC.

On this clone: In the same sample, other DNA sequences code for this CDR3. The chain links TRBV5-1 to TRBJ2-5, with D perhaps TRBD2 (5 bases). The ends were cut back, 2 bases at V and 2 bases at J, with 7 bases in the middle. CDR1 is SGHRS and CDR2 is YFSETQ in the germline V gene. This CDR3 has 13 amino acids. DNA for the CDR3: TGCGCCAGCAGCTTCGGCGGGCAAGAGACCCAGTACTTC. Translation: CASSFGGQETQYF.

This chain connects TRBV18 to TRBJ2-5; possible D gene TRBD2, 5 bases. The germline V and J ends were trimmed by 3 bases and 2 bases, with 13 bases remaining between them. Looked up from germline, CDR1 is KGHSH and CDR2 is LQKENI. The CDR3 runs 15 residues. CDR3 sequence: CASSPLPAGQETQYF. The DNA of the CDR3 is TGTGCCAGCTCACCTCTACCTGCGGGTCAAGAGACCCAGTACTTC.

The J gene is TRBJ1-1, the V gene TRBV6-4; the D gene is possibly TRBD1 (6 bases). Germline V lookup: CDR1 MRHNA, CDR2 SNTAGT. The length of the CDR3 is 14 residues. V was trimmed by 2 bases and J by 4 bases, leaving 11 bases between them. The CDR3 DNA sequence: TGTGCCAGCAGTGACCGGCCAGGGGTCACTGAAGCTTTCTTT. Amino acid sequence: CASSDRPGVTEAFF.

This clone has just a few counts. Here the CDR3 reads CASSLMTENSPLHF. The CDR3 coding sequence is TGTGCCAGCAGCTTAATGACAGAAAATTCACCCCTCCACTTT. This chain links TRBV7-6 with TRBJ1-6; D possibly corresponds to TRBD1 (5 bases). The V end lost 2 bases, the J end lost 7 bases, and 9 bases lay between the germline ends. Germline-derived CDR1 and CDR2 are SGHVS and FNYEAQ. The CDR3 is made up of 14 amino acids.